The 18 T cell receptor beta chains in this list originate from one sample, sequenced in a study of cytomegalovirus exposure and HLA in healthy donors. 60 Vbeta and 13 Jbeta primers were used in PCR. Method: immunoSEQ multiplex PCR; TCRdb's copy keeps in-frame clones and lacks some. The table records 150,000 or so clones, roughly 70% of them present only once. The sequenced sample consisted of PBMCs. The receptors derive from a girl aged 10-17 years in good health and CMV-seronegative.

Only one count was recorded for this clone. This chain uses TRBV28 with TRBJ1-5; 7 positions agree with TRBD1. Germline CDR1 MDHEN, CDR2 SYDVKM. This CDR3 region has 14 residues. Trimming removed 7 bases from V and 1 base from J; junction bases left unmatched: 4. The CDR3 sequence is CASTRQGSNQPQHF. The CDR3 nucleotides are TGTGCCAGCACTAGACAGGGCAGCAATCAGCCCCAGCATTTT.

The chain combines TRBV6-5 with TRBJ2-5, with D perhaps TRBD2 (6 bases). The CDR3 totals 15 residues. The V gene lost 5 bases and the J gene lost 1 base, with 14 bases spanning the gap. Germline values: CDR1 MNHEY, CDR2 SVGAGI. The CDR3 DNA follows: TGTGCCAGCAGTCCAAGGACTATTTCCCAAGAGACCCAGTACTTC. Its protein product is CASSPRTISQETQYF.

The genes are TRBV4-2 and TRBJ2-5; TRBD2 matches 9 bases. The CDR3 length is 16 residues. CDR1 is LGHNA and CDR2 is YNFKEQ in the germline V gene. V shed 0 bases and J 5 bases; nucleotides not matched to a gene: 7. In DNA, the CDR3 is TGTGCCAGCAGCCAAGATAGGCGGGGGGGAGGGGAGACCCAGTACTTC. Its translation: CASSQDRRGGGETQYF.

Only one count was recorded for this clone. The genes are TRBV6-5 and TRBJ1-4; 7 bases line up with TRBD1. Germline V gene data show CDR1 as MNHEY and CDR2 as SVGAGI. V was pared by 0 bases and J by 0 bases, with 1 base of the junction left unmatched. This CDR3 comprises 16 residues. The CDR3 bases are TGTGCCAGCAGTTACTCCACAGGGGCAACTAATGAAAAACTGTTTTTT. Protein product: CASSYSTGATNEKLFF.

V is TRBV7-6 and J is TRBJ2-7; 9 nucleotides agree with TRBD2. This CDR3 comprises 14 residues. V shed 6 bases, J shed 8 bases, and the junction held 11 bases outside the gene matches. From germline, CDR1 is SGHVS and CDR2 FNYEAQ. The CDR3 nucleotides read TGTGCCAGCAGTCCTAGCGGGGACACCCACAAGCAGTACTTC. It translates to CASSPSGDTHKQYF.

The chain uses TRBV7-9 and TRBJ1-2, with 9 positions matching TRBD1. The length of the CDR3 is 13 residues. CDR1 is SEHNR, CDR2 FQNEAQ, per germline (reference sequence). After removal of 5 bases from V and 4 bases from J, the junction contained 2 bases not matched to a gene. CDR3 protein: CASSAGQGYGYTF. Here the CDR3 DNA reads TGTGCCAGCAGCGCGGGACAGGGCTATGGCTACACCTTC.

This chain uses TRBV5-1 with TRBJ2-1, with 7 bases lining up with TRBD1. Trimming cost V 5 bases and J 5 bases; bases outside gene matches: 4. Germline CDR1 SGHRS, CDR2 YFSETQ. This CDR3 has 13 residues. The CDR3, as DNA: TGCGCCAGCAGGGGGACAGCTGACAATGAGCAGTTCTTC. This codes for CASRGTADNEQFF.

CDR3 sequence (DNA): TGTGCCAGCAGCGAGGCCCCGATGAATTATGGCTACACCTTC. This gives the protein CASSEAPMNYGYTF. The rearrangement uses TRBV6-5 and TRBJ1-2; D unclear. Germline V lookup: CDR1 MNHEY, CDR2 SVGAGI. The V end was cut by 6 bases, the J end by 5 bases, with 16 bases between. The CDR3 sequence is 14 residues long.

The rearrangement uses TRBV19 and TRBJ1-1; D call uncertain. CDR3 length: 13 amino acids. Between the trimmed V and J ends, which lost 5 bases and 5 bases, there was a span of 12 bases. Germline V gene data show CDR1 as LNHDA and CDR2 as SQIVND (reference sequence). CDR3 amino acids: CASSVYRDTEAFF. DNA of the CDR3: TGTGCCAGTAGTGTATACAGAGATACTGAAGCTTTCTTT.

The chain employs TRBV5-1 and TRBJ1-1; D gene uncertain. The CDR3 is made up of 15 amino acids. The germline CDR1 and CDR2 sequences are SGHRS and YFSETQ. V was trimmed by 0 bases and J by 3 bases, leaving 12 bases between them. The chain's CDR3 is CASSLERAGDTEAFF. In DNA, the CDR3 is TGCGCCAGCAGCTTGGAGCGGGCCGGCGACACTGAAGCTTTCTTT.

J is TRBJ1-5 and V is TRBV10-3; 7 bases align to TRBD1. Trimming removed 7 bases from V and 4 bases from J; junction bases left unmatched: 4. The germline V gene encodes CDR1 ENHRY and CDR2 SYGVKD. This CDR3 spans 13 amino acids. CDR3 DNA: TGTGCCATCACGGGACAGCCGAATCAGCCCCAGCATTTT. Translated, it gives CAITGQPNQPQHF.

The genes are TRBV7-9 and TRBJ1-2; 8 bases align to TRBD1. The CDR3 consists of 14 residues. The V gene end was trimmed by 5 bases and the J gene end by 6 bases; junction bases not matched to a gene: 8. Germline V gene lookup returns CDR1 SEHNR and CDR2 FQNEAQ (reference sequence). The CDR3 DNA follows: TGTGCCAGCAGCCTACAGACAGGGGACGATGGCTACACCTTC. Its translation: CASSLQTGDDGYTF.

This chain links TRBV29-1 with TRBJ1-2, with 8 bases that match TRBD1. CDR1 and CDR2 (germline): SQVTM, ANQGSEA. Germline trimming cut 7 bases from V and 4 bases from J; bases unmatched to any gene: 11. The CDR3 loop spans 14 amino acids. CDR3 DNA: TGCAGCGCCACGACAGGGGATTTTTTCTATGGCTACACCTTC. It encodes CSATTGDFFYGYTF.

This CDR3 is CASSVGLAVEDEQFF. As DNA, the CDR3 is TGTGCCAGCAGCGTAGGGCTAGCGGTTGAGGATGAGCAGTTCTTC. The chain has TRBV9 and TRBJ2-1; TRBD2 matches at 7 bases. The CDR3 extends over 15 amino acids. V lost 0 bases and J lost 8; bases outside the gene matches: 8. Looked up from germline, CDR1 is SGDLS and CDR2 is YYNGEE.

This chain uses TRBV6-1 with TRBJ1-6, with a weak D call TRBD1 (6 bases). The CDR3 contains 14 residues. V was clipped by 7 bases and J by 6 bases, with 13 bases between them. Germline assignment: CDR1 MNHNS and CDR2 SASEGT. The CDR3 nucleotides read TGTGCCAGCACACTACAAGGGGGTAATTCACCCCTCCACTTT. Translating it yields CASTLQGGNSPLHF.

The chain carries TRBV5-1 and TRBJ2-7, with 8 bases identical to TRBD2. V lost 4 bases, J lost 2 bases, and 5 bases stayed unmatched. This CDR3 spans 14 amino acids. Germline assignment: CDR1 SGHRS and CDR2 YFSETQ. The DNA for the CDR3 is TGCGCCAGCAGCCCTAATAGCGGGACCTACGAGCAGTACTTC. Translated: CASSPNSGTYEQYF.

The chain links TRBV2 to TRBJ2-2, with a weak D call TRBD1 (5 bases). Germline V gives CDR1 SNHLY, CDR2 FYNNEI. This CDR3 region has 14 residues. Trimming took 6 bases from V and 5 from J, leaving 13 bases between them. DNA of the CDR3: TGTGCCAGCAGGCAGGGTCAAGCGACCGGGGAGCTGTTTTTT. Residues: CASRQGQATGELFF.

This clone appeared a few times. This chain links TRBV5-4 with TRBJ1-1; D not certain. CDR1 is SGHNT and CDR2 is YYREEE in the germline V gene (reference sequence). The V end lost 0 bases, the J end lost 7 bases, and 13 bases lay between the germline ends. This CDR3 contains 14 residues. The CDR3 region is CASSLAGKHYEAFF. CDR3 DNA: TGTGCCAGCAGCTTGGCGGGGAAACACTATGAAGCTTTCTTT. The entire variable domain, with the rest obtained from reference TRBV5-4 and TRBJ1-1, is as follows: ETGVTQSPTHLIKTRGQQVTLRCSSQSGHNTVSWYQQALGQGPQFIFQYYREEENGRGNFPPRFSGLQFPNYSSELNVNALELDDSALYLCASSLAGKHYEAFFGQGTRLTVV.